This T cell receptor beta chain originates from a study of blood T cell repertoires in COVID-19 (dated by TCRdb to about 2020). For context, the study as a whole: The collaborator samples originated in the United States, Italy and Spain and spanned the acute and convalescent phases of COVID-19. The prospective study material was composed of cDNA or gDNA derived from T cells, B-cell-depleted T cells, or PBMCs. Subjects who had been exposed to COVID-19, were actively infected with it, or had recovered from it provided the deeply sampled blood TCRbeta repertoires that made up the dataset. The repertoires were released in a freely available public database meant as a resource for research on the immune response to SARS-CoV-2. The samples were drawn from two sources: the first 160 participants of the ongoing ImmuneRACE study, and 1,000 to 1,500 subjects contributed by 6 global collaborators. A de-identified subject ID, COVID-19 status, age in years and sex were almost always included in the sample metadata. Where HLA class I and class II types were available, the types were taken from metadata supplied by the sample provider, not from assay-based typing. Summary of the overall study and its limitations: The amount of clinical and demographic metadata varied by source and participant and was provided uncurated.

One collaborating source in Seattle enrolled patients during active infection and followed them longitudinally through the course of disease. Collaborating institutions collected whole blood in K2EDTA tubes following their own protocols. For TCRbeta analysis, collaborators shipped samples in one of three forms: frozen whole blood, isolated PBMCs, or DNA extracted from either of those sample types. The immunoSEQ Assay, a bias-controlled multiplex PCR, was used to amplify TCRbeta CDR3 regions from genomic DNA. In the original analysis: The number of nucleated cells in each sample was estimated by amplification of reference gene primers within the assay. To quantify the absolute abundance of each unique TCRbeta CDR3 rearrangement, sequence reads were collapsed and filtered. For each sample, productive Simpson clonality was calculated as the square root of Simpson's diversity index over productive rearrangements. The table comes from immuneACCESS by way of TCRdb, which keeps in-frame sequences with V and J called. Part of the clones is missing from these tables; in studies checked, under half for an unresolved V gene and the rest for unknown reasons. The D gene and trimming were derived from the DNA, and the V and J assignments and clone size from that table. The sample table holds 430,000 or so clones, of which roughly 89% were seen once. The ten most abundant clones make up 0.7% to 1% of the sample.

For this clone: The clone's antigen remains unknown. Base qualities are missing; no much larger clone stands one base away.

This sequence was found in a man aged 18 to 30 with COVID-19, enrolled during active disease. The sequencing sample was made of peripheral blood.

The CDR3 region reads CATSPRTGGVYTQYF. The nucleotide sequence reads as follows: TGTGCCACCAGCCCCAGGACAGGGGGCGTGTATACGCAGTATTTT. The sequence links TRBV15 to TRBJ2-3, with 11 middle bases fitting TRBD1. The germline V gene (reference sequence) yields LNHNV for CDR1 and YYDKDF for CDR2. Measured from the cysteine to the phenylalanine, the CDR3 is 15 residues long. The retained sequence is limited to the CDR3, 45 bases, with the frame set at the first base. The V end gives up 5 bases and the J end 7 bases, leaving 8 bases in the junction not matched to a gene.